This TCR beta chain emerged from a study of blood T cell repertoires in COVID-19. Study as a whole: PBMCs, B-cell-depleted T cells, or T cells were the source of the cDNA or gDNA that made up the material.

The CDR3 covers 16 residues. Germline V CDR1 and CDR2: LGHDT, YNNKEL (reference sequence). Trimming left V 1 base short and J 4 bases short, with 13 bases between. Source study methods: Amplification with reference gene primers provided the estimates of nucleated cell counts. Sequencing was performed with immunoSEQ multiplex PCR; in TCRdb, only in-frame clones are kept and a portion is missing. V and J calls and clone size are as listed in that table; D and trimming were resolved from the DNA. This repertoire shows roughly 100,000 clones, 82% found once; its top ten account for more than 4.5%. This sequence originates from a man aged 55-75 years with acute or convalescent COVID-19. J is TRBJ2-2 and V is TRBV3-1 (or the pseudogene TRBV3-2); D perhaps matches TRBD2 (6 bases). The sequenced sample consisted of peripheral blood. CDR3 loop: CASSQAVAVVTGELFF. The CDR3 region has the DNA TGTGCCAGCAGCCAAGCGGTAGCGGTGGTCACCGGGGAGCTGTTTTTT.